This passage covers 28 T cell receptor beta chains from one sample sequenced in a study of beta chain features in type 1 diabetes. The authors reverse transcribed all of the isolated RNA, so sequencing captured expressed TCRB transcripts. Clones were read by immunoSEQ multiplex PCR, and TCRdb kept only the in-frame ones, dropping some. The sample has roughly 400,000 clones, approximately 15% seen once. The sequenced sample was naive CD4+ T cells from blood. These receptors originate from a man younger than 45 in good health.

V gene TRBV2 combines with J gene TRBJ1-2, with 8 bases lining up with TRBD1. This CDR3 is 12 amino acids long. The germline CDR1 and CDR2 sequences are SNHLY and FYNNEI. Trimming cost V 9 bases and J 6 bases; bases outside gene matches: 6. CDR3 sequence: CARRDRGDGYTF. The CDR3 coding sequence is TGTGCCAGGAGAGACAGGGGCGATGGCTACACCTTC.

This sequence joins TRBV2 and TRBJ1-1, with D perhaps matching TRBD1 (5 bases). V gave up 4 bases and J gave up 1 base, with 10 bases separating them. The germline CDR1 and CDR2 sequences are SNHLY and FYNNEI. The CDR3 loop spans 14 amino acids. Here the CDR3 reads CASSAVRENTEAFF. The DNA for the CDR3 is TGTGCCAGCAGTGCCGTCAGGGAGAACACTGAAGCTTTCTTT.

The chain couples TRBV7-9 to TRBJ2-3; D remains unclear. V lost 2 bases, J lost 0 bases, and 6 bases lay in between. The CDR3 length is 14 residues. Germline V CDR1 and CDR2: SEHNR, FQNEAQ (reference sequence). The CDR3 here is CASSLIISTDTQYF. The DNA for the CDR3 is TGTGCCAGCAGCTTAATCATTAGCACAGATACGCAGTATTTT.

The chain combines TRBV7-2 with TRBJ2-3; the match to TRBD2 covers 8 bases. The CDR3 has 16 amino acids. V lost 1 base to trimming and J lost 1 base; unmatched junction nucleotides: 4. In germline, CDR1 is SGHTA, CDR2 FQGNSA. This chain's CDR3 is CASSLVAGSRTDTQYF. As DNA, the CDR3 is TGTGCCAGCAGCTTAGTAGCGGGGTCCCGCACAGATACGCAGTATTTT.

A remark on this clone: At one of its ends the junction is not consistent with the germline gene, which may arise from a read error. This sequence joins TRBV7-2 and TRBJ2-7; 10 bases agree with TRBD2. CDR3 length: 15 residues. The germline gives CDR1 SGHTA, CDR2 FQGNSA. CDR3 sequence reads: CASSLAGALTYEQYF. CDR3 nucleotide sequence: TGTGCCAGCAGCCTAGCGGGGGCCTTAACCTACGAGCAGTACTTC. Full variable domain (outside the CDR3, taken from reference TRBV7-2 and TRBJ2-7): GAGVSQSPSNKVTEKGKDVELRCDPISGHTALYWYRQSLGQGLEFLIYFQGNSAPDKSGLPSDRFSAERTGGSVSTLTIQRTQQEDSAVYLCASSLAGALTYEQYFGPGTRLTVT.

J is TRBJ1-1 and V is TRBV30; tentatively, D is TRBD1 (5 bases). The ends were cut back, 0 bases at V and 7 bases at J, with 15 bases in the middle. The germline gives CDR1 GTSNPN, CDR2 SVGIG (reference sequence). The CDR3 covers 14 residues. The CDR3 DNA reads as TGTGCCTGGAGTGTAATCCCAGGGAGGAGTGAAGCTTTCTTT. Its translation: CAWSVIPGRSEAFF.

The chain carries TRBV4-3 and TRBJ1-4; D is perhaps TRBD1 (5 bases). Per germline, CDR1 LGHNA and CDR2 YSLEER. The germline V and J ends were trimmed by 0 bases and 1 base, with 21 bases remaining between them. The CDR3 runs 20 residues. CDR3 protein: CASSQDLKIGSGLTNEKLFF. CDR3 DNA: TGCGCCAGCAGCCAAGATCTAAAGATAGGGTCAGGGTTAACTAATGAAAAACTGTTTTTT.

The rearrangement uses TRBV2 and TRBJ2-2; D is ambiguous. Germline V gene sequence: CDR1 SNHLY, CDR2 FYNNEI. This CDR3 region has 13 residues. The V gene lost 3 bases and the J gene lost 4 bases, with 6 bases spanning the gap. Here the CDR3 DNA reads TGTGCCAGCAGTGATGGGATCACCGGGGAGCTGTTTTTT. Translated, it gives CASSDGITGELFF.

The rearrangement links TRBV29-1 to TRBJ1-2; D gene unclear. V lost 0 bases to trimming and J lost 2 bases, with 4 bases between them. CDR3 length: 12 residues. The V gene's germline CDR1 is SQVTM and CDR2 ANQGSEA. CDR3 in DNA: TGCAGCGTTGAAGACAGGAACTATGGCTACACCTTC. Encoded protein: CSVEDRNYGYTF.

The V and J genes are TRBV7-9 and TRBJ1-1, with TRBD1 matching 7 bases. The CDR3 runs 13 residues. The trim removed 6 bases at V and 6 bases at J, leaving 7 bases unmatched. Germline V gene sequence: CDR1 SEHNR, CDR2 FQNEAQ (reference sequence). CDR3 region: CASREGAVSEAFF. CDR3 sequence (DNA): TGTGCCAGCAGGGAGGGGGCCGTGTCTGAAGCTTTCTTT.

The chain couples TRBV29-1 to TRBJ1-2, with D unresolved. Deletions cut 8 bases from V and 7 bases from J, with 14 bases between. Germline V lookup: CDR1 SQVTM, CDR2 ANQGSEA. The CDR3 loop spans 11 amino acids. The CDR3 reads CSSSSGFGYTF. The CDR3 DNA reads TGCAGCTCATCCTCCGGGTTTGGCTACACCTTC. The full variable domain, with the rest looked up from reference TRBV29-1 and TRBJ1-2, is SAVISQKPSRDICQRGTSLTIQCQVDSQVTMMFWYRQQPGQSLTLIATANQGSEATYESGFVIDKFPISRPNLTFSTLTVSNMSPEDSSIYLCSSSSGFGYTFGSGTRLTVV.

This clone was observed a few times. V gene TRBV27 combines with J gene TRBJ2-1, with TRBD1 matching 7 bases. The ends lost 5 bases at V and 6 bases at J; junction bases unmatched: 10. The CDR3 loop spans 15 amino acids. Germline V gene data show CDR1 as MNHEY and CDR2 as SMNVEV (reference sequence). DNA of the CDR3: TGTGCCAGCAGTCAACTGACAGGGTTTGGCAATGAGCAGTTCTTC. Amino acid sequence: CASSQLTGFGNEQFF.

The V call is TRBV19, the J call TRBJ2-7; 7 positions match TRBD1. Germline CDR1 LNHDA, CDR2 SQIVND (reference sequence). The CDR3 loop spans 13 amino acids. The trim removed 3 bases at V and 3 bases at J, leaving 2 bases unmatched. The DNA for the CDR3 is TGTGCCAGTAGTATGAGGGGGCTCTACGAGCAGTACTTC. It encodes CASSMRGLYEQYF. Complete variable domain (other parts from reference TRBV19 and TRBJ2-7): DGGITQSPKYLFRKEGQNVTLSCEQNLNHDAMYWYRQDPGQGLRLIYYSQIVNDFQKGDIAEGYSVSREKKESFPLTVTSAQKNPTAFYLCASSMRGLYEQYFGPGTRLTVT.

This clone has a handful of counts. The chain combines TRBV2 with TRBJ2-1; D is uncertain. CDR1 is SNHLY, CDR2 FYNNEI, per germline. This CDR3 comprises 11 residues. The germline V and J ends were trimmed by 2 bases and 6 bases, with 2 bases remaining between them. The CDR3 nucleotides read TGTGCCAGCAGTGAACGCAATGAGCAGTTCTTC. Translating gives CASSERNEQFF.

The CDR3 sequence: CASSQVIGTSVAEETQYF. DNA for the CDR3: TGCGCCAGCAGCCAGGTGATAGGGACTAGCGTGGCTGAAGAGACCCAGTACTTC. The chain carries TRBV4-1 and TRBJ2-5; TRBD2 agrees at 10 bases. Germline V gives CDR1 MGHRA, CDR2 YSYEKL. The V gene end was trimmed by 3 bases and the J gene end by 3 bases; junction bases not matched to a gene: 13. This CDR3 has 18 amino acids.

This clone was seen more than once but under ten times. This rearrangement joins TRBV25-1 to TRBJ2-1; tentative D call: TRBD2 (5 bases). Trimming pared 3 bases from V and 7 bases from J, leaving 7 bases between. The CDR3 length is 12 residues. Looked up from germline, CDR1 is MGHDK and CDR2 is SYGVNS. This chain's CDR3 is CASSERVNEQFF. As DNA, the CDR3 is TGTGCCAGCAGTGAGCGGGTGAATGAGCAGTTCTTC. Full variable domain (rest looked up from reference TRBV25-1 and TRBJ2-1): EADIYQTPRYLVIGTGKKITLECSQTMGHDKMYWYQQDPGMELHLIHYSYGVNSTEKGDLSSESTVSRIRTEHFPLTLESARPSHTSQYLCASSERVNEQFFGPGTRLTVL.

This chain joins TRBV9 and TRBJ2-3; D might be TRBD1 (5 bases). Trimming cost V 0 bases and J 0 bases, with 8 bases left between them. Germline V gives CDR1 SGDLS, CDR2 YYNGEE. The CDR3 is 15 residues long. The CDR3: CASSVGRVSTDTQYF. The CDR3 coding sequence is TGTGCCAGCAGCGTAGGCAGGGTTAGCACAGATACGCAGTATTTT.

This clone was counted a few times. J is TRBJ2-1 and V is TRBV9, with D perhaps TRBD2 (6 bases). The germline CDR1 and CDR2 sequences are SGDLS and YYNGEE. Trimming cost V 0 bases and J 6 bases, with 19 bases left between them. The CDR3 extends over 17 amino acids. This chain's CDR3 is CASSVEVGGGSRNEQFF. The CDR3, as DNA: TGTGCCAGCAGCGTAGAGGTGGGAGGTGGTTCGCGCAATGAGCAGTTCTTC.

The chain joins TRBV7-8 to TRBJ2-5, with 11 bases lining up with TRBD2. Germline-derived CDR1 and CDR2 are SGHVS and FQNEAQ. Losses at the gene ends were 7 bases for V and 2 bases for J; bases not matched to a gene: 6. The CDR3 totals 15 residues. Here the CDR3 reads CASTRSGGEQETQYF. CDR3 nucleotide sequence: TGTGCCAGCACCCGTAGCGGGGGGGAACAAGAGACCCAGTACTTC.

The rearrangement links TRBV29-1 to TRBJ2-7; no definite D call. The CDR3 extends over 11 amino acids. V was pared by 5 bases and J by 2 bases, with 7 bases between. Per the germline V gene, CDR1 is SQVTM and CDR2 is ANQGSEA. Written as DNA, the CDR3 is TGCAGCGTTCGGGCGCCCTACGAGCAGTACTTC. It encodes CSVRAPYEQYF.

This chain uses TRBV11-2 with TRBJ1-6, with D perhaps TRBD1 (5 bases). CDR1 and CDR2 (germline): SGHAT, FQNNGV. CDR3 size: 14 residues. The V end was cut by 1 base, the J end by 10 bases, with 11 bases between. The CDR3 bases are TGTGCCAGCAGCTTAGGGGACGAATACTCACCCCTCCACTTT. It specifies CASSLGDEYSPLHF.

This clone occurred many times. The chain is built from TRBV29-1 and TRBJ2-1; D uncertain. V was trimmed by 3 bases and J by 10 bases, leaving 10 bases between them. Germline CDR1 and CDR2: SQVTM and ANQGSEA. This CDR3 has 11 residues. The CDR3 region is CSVDRVWEQFF. The CDR3 coding sequence is TGCAGCGTTGATCGGGTATGGGAGCAGTTCTTC.

The V call is TRBV11-2, the J call TRBJ2-5; no clear D. CDR1 is SGHAT, CDR2 FQNNGV, per germline. V lost 5 bases, J lost 5 bases, and 9 bases lay in between. This CDR3 contains 12 residues. The CDR3 DNA sequence: TGTGCCAGCAGCCAGGTGTGGGAGACCCAGTACTTC. This encodes CASSQVWETQYF.

The rearrangement links TRBV6-1 to TRBJ2-1, with D hard to call. This CDR3 has 12 residues. V was shortened by 4 bases and J by 4 bases, with 5 bases between the two germline ends. Germline-derived CDR1 and CDR2 are MNHNS and SASEGT. This CDR3 is CASSGRYNEQFF. The CDR3 bases are TGTGCCAGCAGTGGCCGTTACAATGAGCAGTTCTTC.

This clone was seen only a few times. The chain couples TRBV7-2 to TRBJ1-1; a weak D match, TRBD1 (6 bases). The ends were cut back, 5 bases at V and 1 base at J, with 17 bases in the middle. Germline V gene data show CDR1 as SGHTA and CDR2 as FQGNSA. This CDR3 is 16 amino acids long. This CDR3 is CASSPPLWGQNTEAFF. The CDR3 region has the DNA TGTGCCAGCAGCCCCCCCCTATGGGGACAGAACACTGAAGCTTTCTTT.

A few counts support this clone. The chain employs TRBV5-6 and TRBJ2-3; D unresolved. V was clipped by 5 bases and J by 6 bases, with 10 bases between them. CDR1 and CDR2 (germline): SGHDT, YYEEEE. This CDR3 region has 12 residues. CDR3 amino acids: CASSFMVDTQYF. The CDR3 DNA sequence: TGTGCCAGCAGTTTCATGGTGGATACGCAGTATTTT. Full variable domain (missing parts from reference TRBV5-6 and TRBJ2-3): DAGVTQSPTHLIKTRGQQVTLRCSPKSGHDTVSWYQQALGQGPQFIFQYYEEEERQRGNFPDRFSGHQFPNYSSELNVNALLLGDSALYLCASSFMVDTQYFGPGTRLTVL.

The CDR3, as DNA: TGTGCCAGCAGCTTATTTGGCAGTCCGGGAGATTACAATGAGCAGTTCTTC. This translates into CASSLFGSPGDYNEQFF. The J gene is TRBJ2-1, the V gene TRBV7-6, with D possibly being TRBD2 (6 bases). Germline lookup yields CDR1 SGHVS and CDR2 FNYEAQ. The V end lost 2 bases, the J end lost 4 bases, and 18 bases lay between the germline ends. The CDR3 is made up of 17 amino acids.

The chain uses TRBV18 and TRBJ1-1; D perhaps matches TRBD1 (6 bases). V was trimmed by 1 base and J by 4 bases, leaving 10 bases between them. Germline V gene lookup returns CDR1 KGHSH and CDR2 LQKENI. CDR3 length equals 14 residues. CDR3 coding DNA: TGTGCCAGCTCACCACACAGGGAGGGCACTGAAGCTTTCTTT. Translation: CASSPHREGTEAFF.